The 27 T cell receptor beta chains given below trace back to one sample, sequenced in a study of early T cells in non-severe SARS-CoV-2 infection. TCRdb reprocessed the 5' RACE reads via MiXCR and lists one record per CDR3 protein. The profile shows roughly 48,000 distinct CDR3 sequences, about 8.2% of them singletons. The specimen sequenced was whole blood. These receptors all stem from an adult who was a healthcare worker with PCR-confirmed SARS-CoV-2 infection or an uninfected control (not recorded which).

This clonotype came up many times. The gene calls are TRBV5-4 and TRBJ2-5; maybe TRBD2 (5 bases). V was trimmed by 0 bases and J by 5 bases, leaving 11 bases between them. CDR3 length: 14 residues. Germline loops: CDR1 SGHNT, CDR2 YYREEE (reference sequence). CDR3 sequence: CASSLDRRGETQYF. Here the CDR3 DNA reads TGTGCCAGCAGCTTGGACAGAAGAGGGGAGACCCAGTACTTC.

This clonotype was seen more than once but under ten times. CDR3: CSVGQSNQPQHF. The CDR3 nucleotides are TGCAGTGTTGGACAAAGCAATCAGCCCCAGCATTTT. The rearrangement links TRBV20-1 to TRBJ1-5; D might be TRBD1 (5 bases). The V end was cut by 7 bases, the J end by 1 base, with 8 bases between. Germline values: CDR1 DFQATT, CDR2 SNEGSKA (reference sequence). The CDR3 runs to 12 residues.

This clonotype showed up just a few times. The J gene is TRBJ1-1, the V gene TRBV20-1, with 7 bases fitting TRBD1. After removal of 7 bases from V and 1 base from J, the junction contained 3 bases not matched to a gene. The CDR3 has 12 residues. From germline, CDR1 is DFQATT and CDR2 SNEGSKA (reference sequence). DNA for the CDR3: TGCAGTGGGGGACAGCCGAACACTGAAGCTTTCTTT. Its translation is CSGGQPNTEAFF.

This clonotype was seen repeatedly, ten times or more. At one end the junction does not follow the germline gene, possibly because of a read error. This rearrangement joins TRBV6-4 to TRBJ2-1; 7 nucleotides line up with TRBD2. This CDR3 is 14 amino acids long. The germline gives CDR1 MRHNA, CDR2 SNTAGT. This chain's CDR3 is CASSSTSRHNEQFF. The CDR3 region has the DNA TGTGCCAGCAGTTCGACTAGCAGGCACAACGAGCAGTTCTTC.

This clonotype was counted many times. The chain combines TRBV9 with TRBJ2-3, with TRBD1 as a possible D gene (5 bases). Germline-derived CDR1 and CDR2 are SGDLS and YYNGEE. This CDR3 is 13 amino acids long. Trimming pared 6 bases from V and 6 bases from J, leaving 14 bases between. The CDR3 protein is CASNLGPLDTQYF. The CDR3 DNA reads TGTGCCAGCAACCTGGGGCCTTTGGATACGCAGTATTTT.

The table lists this clonotype with a few counts. The chain has TRBV7-9 and TRBJ1-2; D ambiguous. V dropped 1 base and J dropped 1 base, with 10 bases sitting between them. Looked up from germline, CDR1 is SEHNR and CDR2 is FQNEAQ (reference sequence). The CDR3 length is 15 residues. For the CDR3, the DNA is TGTGCCAGCAGCTTAGTGGAACACTATAACTATGGCTACACCTTC. Translating it yields CASSLVEHYNYGYTF.

This chain joins TRBV5-4 and TRBJ2-7; TRBD2 matches at 7 bases. Germline CDR1 is SGHNT and CDR2 is YYREEE (reference sequence). CDR3 length equals 13 residues. J lost 5 bases, V lost 4 bases, and 6 bases had no gene match. The CDR3 DNA reads TGTGCCAGCAGCCTGGGACGGGGGGACGAGCAGTACTTC. Its protein product is CASSLGRGDEQYF. The whole variable domain, remainder taken from reference TRBV5-4 and TRBJ2-7, is ETGVTQSPTHLIKTRGQQVTLRCSSQSGHNTVSWYQQALGQGPQFIFQYYREEENGRGNFPPRFSGLQFPNYSSELNVNALELDDSALYLCASSLGRGDEQYFGPGTRLTVT.

This clonotype was seen at least ten times. The chain combines TRBV7-9 with TRBJ2-5; D possibly corresponds to TRBD1 (5 bases). Germline V lookup: CDR1 SEHNR, CDR2 FQNEAQ (reference sequence). The V end was cut by 5 bases, the J end by 4 bases, with 11 bases between. The CDR3 totals 13 residues. The CDR3 region has the DNA TGTGCCAGCAGCCCACCAAGGGGAGAGACCCAGTACTTC. Residues: CASSPPRGETQYF.

The V and J genes are TRBV4-2 and TRBJ2-2, with D hard to call. The germline V gene encodes CDR1 LGHNA and CDR2 YNFKEQ. The CDR3 runs 15 residues. V dropped 1 base and J dropped 4 bases, with 10 bases sitting between them. CDR3 amino acids: CASSQASQVTGELFF. The CDR3 DNA is TGTGCCAGCAGCCAAGCTTCTCAGGTCACCGGGGAGCTGTTTTTT.

This clonotype occurred many times. The genes are TRBV6-5 and TRBJ1-4; 12 bases map to TRBD1. V shed 5 bases and J 7 bases; nucleotides not matched to a gene: 2. This CDR3 region has 14 residues. Germline CDR1 reads MNHEY; CDR2 reads SVGAGI. CDR3 coding DNA: TGTGCCAGCAGTCGGGACAGGGGGCTTGAAAAACTGTTTTTT. It is translated as CASSRDRGLEKLFF.

The table lists this clonotype with many counts. The gene calls are TRBV27 and TRBJ2-7, with 8 bases matching TRBD1. The CDR3 has 18 amino acids. V dropped 1 base and J dropped 4; count of bases not matched to a gene: 15. CDR1 and CDR2 (germline): MNHEY, SMNVEV (reference sequence). This chain's CDR3 is CASSLYPGGTGGFYEQYF. The DNA for the CDR3 is TGTGCCAGCAGTTTATATCCCGGGGGCACAGGGGGGTTTTACGAGCAGTACTTC.

This chain connects TRBV4-3 to TRBJ2-3, with TRBD2 matching over 8 bases. V trimming: 1 base; J trimming: 6 bases; junction bases outside the gene matches: 9. Germline CDR1 reads LGHNA; CDR2 reads YSLEER. This CDR3 contains 16 residues. The CDR3 bases are TGCGCCAGCAGCCAAGGCCCCGGGACTAGGGGCGATACGCAGTATTTT. It codes for CASSQGPGTRGDTQYF.

In this sample, this clonotype turned up many times. The chain recombines TRBV6-1 with TRBJ1-2, with TRBD1 matching over 9 bases. There are 15 residues in the CDR3. The germline V gene encodes CDR1 MNHNS and CDR2 SASEGT. The J segment lost 7 bases and the V segment lost 6 bases, leaving 12 bases of the junction unmatched. CDR3 DNA: TGTGCCAGCAGAGCCCCCGGGACAGGGTCTCGTGGCTACACCTTC. The encoded protein is CASRAPGTGSRGYTF.

This clonotype has a handful of counts. V usage is TRBV7-9 and J usage is TRBJ2-5; D uncertain. Trimming pared 5 bases from V and 5 bases from J, leaving 15 bases between. Germline assignment: CDR1 SEHNR and CDR2 FQNEAQ (reference sequence). This CDR3 is built from 14 residues. The CDR3 DNA follows: TGTGCCAGCAGCCCCAGGATGTCCTGGGAGACCCAGTACTTC. Its translation is CASSPRMSWETQYF.

V gene TRBV20-1 combines with J gene TRBJ2-5; possibly TRBD1 for D (5 bases). This CDR3 region has 15 residues. V gave up 0 bases and J gave up 2 bases, with 13 bases separating them. The V gene's germline CDR1 is DFQATT and CDR2 SNEGSKA (reference sequence). The CDR3 DNA reads TGCAGTGCTAGAGATCTAGGACACACACAAGAGACCCAGTACTTC. Translating gives CSARDLGHTQETQYF.

This clonotype was seen ten or more times. This sequence joins TRBV7-2 and TRBJ1-2; TRBD1 agrees at 10 bases. The junction had 7 bases not matched to a gene; V was cut back by 5 bases and J by 4 bases. Germline V gives CDR1 SGHTA, CDR2 FQGNSA. The CDR3 extends over 15 amino acids. DNA of the CDR3: TGTGCCAGCAGCCGCCGGGACAGGGGTTTCTATGGCTACACCTTC. Its translation is CASSRRDRGFYGYTF.

This clonotype was seen repeatedly, ten times or more. The chain uses TRBV7-9 and TRBJ2-5, with 8 positions matching TRBD1. The CDR3 has 14 residues. Germline V gene data show CDR1 as SEHNR and CDR2 as FQNEAQ (reference sequence). Trimming removed 4 bases from V and 5 bases from J; junction bases left unmatched: 6. This chain's CDR3 is CASSSGQVSETQYF. Here the CDR3 DNA reads TGTGCCAGCAGCTCGGGACAGGTATCCGAGACCCAGTACTTC.

Many counts were recorded for this clonotype. The junction departs from germline at one end; a sequencing error may be responsible. The chain joins TRBV6-5 to TRBJ1-3, with D unresolved. Germline assignment: CDR1 MNHEY and CDR2 SVGAGI. CDR3 size: 13 residues. The CDR3 sequence is CASSSNSENTIYF. Here the CDR3 DNA reads TGTGCCAGCAGTTCAAACTCTGAAAACACCATATATTTT.

This clonotype was recorded at least ten times. This chain joins TRBV19 and TRBJ2-7; 11 bases match TRBD2. The CDR3 has 14 residues. Per the germline V gene, CDR1 is LNHDA and CDR2 is SQIVND (reference sequence). The V segment lost 2 bases and the J segment 7 bases; nucleotides outside the gene matches: 4. The CDR3 sequence: CASSITSGGEEQYF. As DNA, the CDR3 is TGTGCCAGTAGTATAACTAGCGGGGGCGAGGAGCAGTACTTC.

This clonotype occurred many times. The rearrangement uses TRBV5-1 and TRBJ2-7, with D possibly being TRBD1 (5 bases). Germline V gene sequence: CDR1 SGHRS, CDR2 YFSETQ. This CDR3 region has 14 residues. V was pared by 3 bases and J by 7 bases, with 17 bases between. CDR3: CASSSLQQGPEQYF. In DNA form, the CDR3 reads TGCGCCAGCAGCTCGCTACAGCAGGGTCCGGAGCAGTACTTC.

The J gene is TRBJ1-6, the V gene TRBV4-3; TRBD1 is a possible D gene (5 bases). The CDR3 contains 18 residues. Germline V gene data show CDR1 as LGHNA and CDR2 as YSLEER. V was cut by 2 bases and J by 0 bases, with 14 bases left in between. The CDR3 DNA reads as TGCGCCAGCAGCCAAACCGGGACTCTTAGCTCCTATAATTCACCCCTCCACTTT. Its translation is CASSQTGTLSSYNSPLHF.

The chain couples TRBV18 to TRBJ1-3; D might be TRBD1 (6 bases). The length of the CDR3 is 17 residues. Per the germline V gene, CDR1 is KGHSH and CDR2 is LQKENI. Trimming cost V 2 bases and J 0 bases, with 14 bases left between them. The CDR3 here is CASSPITGRNSGNTIYF. The CDR3 bases are TGTGCCAGCTCACCAATCACAGGGAGAAACTCTGGAAACACCATATATTTT. Complete variable domain (other parts from reference TRBV18 and TRBJ1-3): NAGVMQNPRHLVRRRGQEARLRCSPMKGHSHVYWYRQLPEEGLKFMVYLQKENIIDESGMPKERFSAEFPKEGPSILRIQQVVRGDSAAYFCASSPITGRNSGNTIYFGEGSWLTVV.

The chain joins TRBV3-1 to TRBJ2-5; perhaps TRBD1 as D (5 bases). Germline lookup yields CDR1 LGHDT and CDR2 YNNKEL (reference sequence). This CDR3 region has 14 residues. Trimming pared 4 bases from V and 2 bases from J, leaving 11 bases between. The CDR3 region is CASSLEGAQETQYF. The DNA for the CDR3 is TGTGCCAGCAGCCTAGAAGGGGCTCAAGAGACCCAGTACTTC.

This clonotype has at least ten counts. Here the CDR3 reads CSVAGGGSGETQYF. The CDR3 DNA reads as TGCAGCGTTGCGGGCGGGGGGTCCGGAGAGACCCAGTACTTC. The rearrangement uses TRBV29-1 and TRBJ2-5, with 8 bases matching TRBD2. From germline, CDR1 is SQVTM and CDR2 ANQGSEA. The CDR3 loop spans 14 amino acids. The trim removed 4 bases at V and 4 bases at J, leaving 8 bases unmatched.

This clonotype has more than one count but fewer than ten. V gene TRBV19 combines with J gene TRBJ1-5; D may be TRBD1 (5 bases). This CDR3 has 18 amino acids. Trimming left V 3 bases short and J 1 base short, with 19 bases between. Germline CDR1 and CDR2: LNHDA and SQIVND (reference sequence). This chain's CDR3 is CASSMIKGRASSNQPQHF. Written as DNA, the CDR3 is TGTGCCAGTAGTATGATTAAGGGCAGGGCCTCAAGCAATCAGCCCCAGCATTTT.

The V and J genes are TRBV3-1 and TRBJ2-2, with D possibly matching TRBD1 (6 bases). Trimming removed 2 bases from V and 0 bases from J, with 13 bases in between. Germline-derived CDR1 and CDR2 are LGHDT and YNNKEL (reference sequence). The CDR3 has 17 amino acids. This CDR3 is CASSQQQGLTNTGELFF. CDR3 DNA: TGTGCCAGCAGCCAACAACAGGGATTAACGAACACCGGGGAGCTGTTTTTT. Together with reference TRBV3-1 and TRBJ2-2, the CDR3 gives the full variable domain: DTAVSQTPKYLVTQMGNDKSIKCEQNLGHDTMYWYKQDSKKFLKIMFSYNNKELIINETVPNRFSPKSPDKAHLNLHINSLELGDSAVYFCASSQQQGLTNTGELFFGEGSRLTVL.

This clonotype was seen repeatedly, ten times or more. V and J are TRBV7-8 and TRBJ2-1, with 8 bases aligning to TRBD1. The germline V gene encodes CDR1 SGHVS and CDR2 FQNEAQ. This CDR3 is built from 12 residues. Losses at the gene ends were 5 bases for V and 14 bases for J; bases not matched to a gene: 8. CDR3 in amino acids: CASSRDRSPKFF. DNA for the CDR3: TGTGCCAGCAGCCGGGACAGGAGCCCTAAGTTCTTC.